The sequence of this T cell receptor (beta chain) was determined in a study of T cell responses to AZD1222 COVID-19 vaccine. Broader study findings: Increases in Spike-specific TCR breadth and depth were seen after two AZD1222 doses. The donor cohort was predominantly white British with a female majority, and clonal diversity may have been underestimated.

Using immunoSEQ multiplex PCR, the repertoire was profiled, and TCRdb retains in-frame clones only, with some absent. The data hold about 100,000 clones, with around nine tenths observed a single time. The V and J ends lost 2 bases and 6 bases, in that order; junction bases with no gene match: 10. Looked up from germline, CDR1 is MNHNS and CDR2 is SASEGT. The length of the CDR3 is 18 residues. Turning to this clone: The antigen is unknown.

The sequences come from peripheral blood, collected 28 days after the second AZD1222 dose. This TCR derives from an adult who received the AZD1222 COVID-19 vaccine. This chain uses TRBV6-1 with TRBJ2-1, with TRBD2 identical over 13 bases. The CDR3 region is CASSETSSTSGRSNEQFF. In DNA, the CDR3 is TGTGCCAGCAGTGAAACAAGTTCGACTAGCGGGAGGAGCAATGAGCAGTTCTTC.